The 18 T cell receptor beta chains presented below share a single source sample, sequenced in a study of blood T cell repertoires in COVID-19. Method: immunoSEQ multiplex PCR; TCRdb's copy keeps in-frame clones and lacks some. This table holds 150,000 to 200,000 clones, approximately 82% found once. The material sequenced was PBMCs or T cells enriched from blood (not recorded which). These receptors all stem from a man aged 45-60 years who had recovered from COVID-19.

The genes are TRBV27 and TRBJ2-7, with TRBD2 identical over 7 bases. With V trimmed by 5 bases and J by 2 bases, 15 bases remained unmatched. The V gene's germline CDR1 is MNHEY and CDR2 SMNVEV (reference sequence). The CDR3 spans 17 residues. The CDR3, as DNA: TGTGCCAGCAGTCCACGAACTTTAGCGGGTGCCCCCTACGAGCAGTACTTC. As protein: CASSPRTLAGAPYEQYF.

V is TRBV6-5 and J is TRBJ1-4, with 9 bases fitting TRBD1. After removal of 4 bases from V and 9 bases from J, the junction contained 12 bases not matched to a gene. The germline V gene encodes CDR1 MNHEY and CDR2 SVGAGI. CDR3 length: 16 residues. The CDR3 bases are TGTGCCAGCAGTTCACTCGGGACAGGGCGGAGAAAAAAACTGTTTTTT. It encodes CASSSLGTGRRKKLFF.

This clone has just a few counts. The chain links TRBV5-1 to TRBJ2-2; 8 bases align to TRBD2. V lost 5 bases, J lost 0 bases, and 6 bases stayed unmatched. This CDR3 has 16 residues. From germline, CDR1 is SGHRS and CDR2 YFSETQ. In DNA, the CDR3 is TGCGCCAGCAGGCCCGGACTAGCCGCGAACACCGGGGAGCTGTTTTTT. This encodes CASRPGLAANTGELFF.

The CDR3 DNA reads TGTGCCAGCAAGCTACTAGCGGGGGGGTCCTACGAGCAGTACTTC. Protein product: CASKLLAGGSYEQYF. The chain has TRBV5-5 and TRBJ2-7; 13 bases line up with TRBD2. The trim removed 6 bases at V and 1 base at J, leaving 4 bases unmatched. The CDR3 sequence is 15 residues long. Germline V gives CDR1 SGHKS, CDR2 YYEKEE (reference sequence).

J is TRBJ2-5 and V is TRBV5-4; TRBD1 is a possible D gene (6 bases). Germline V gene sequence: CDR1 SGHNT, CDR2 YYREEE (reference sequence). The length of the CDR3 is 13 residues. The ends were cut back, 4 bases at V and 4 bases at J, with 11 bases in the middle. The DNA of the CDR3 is TGTGCCAGCAGCGCCCGGGACATAGAGACCCAGTACTTC. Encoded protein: CASSARDIETQYF. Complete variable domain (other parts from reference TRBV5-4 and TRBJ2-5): ETGVTQSPTHLIKTRGQQVTLRCSSQSGHNTVSWYQQALGQGPQFIFQYYREEENGRGNFPPRFSGLQFPNYSSELNVNALELDDSALYLCASSARDIETQYFGPGTRLLVL.

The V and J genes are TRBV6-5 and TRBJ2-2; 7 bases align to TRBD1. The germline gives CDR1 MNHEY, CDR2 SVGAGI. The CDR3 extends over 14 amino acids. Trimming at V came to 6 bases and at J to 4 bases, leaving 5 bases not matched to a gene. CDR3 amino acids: CASRQGISTGELFF. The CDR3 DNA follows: TGTGCCAGCAGACAGGGGATCAGCACCGGGGAGCTGTTTTTT.

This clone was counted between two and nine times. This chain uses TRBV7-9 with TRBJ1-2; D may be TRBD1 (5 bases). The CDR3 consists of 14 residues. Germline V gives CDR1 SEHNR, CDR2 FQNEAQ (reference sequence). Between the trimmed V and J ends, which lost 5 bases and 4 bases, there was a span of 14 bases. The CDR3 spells CASSPPTEIYGYTF. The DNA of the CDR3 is TGTGCCAGCAGCCCCCCGACAGAAATCTATGGCTACACCTTC.

The CDR3 loop is CASSLGGSNTGELFF. CDR3 coding DNA: TGTGCCAGCAGCTTGGGAGGCTCGAACACCGGGGAGCTGTTTTTT. The chain employs TRBV5-6 and TRBJ2-2; D unclear. V was trimmed by 0 bases and J by 0 bases, leaving 6 bases between them. CDR3 length equals 15 residues. CDR1 and CDR2 (germline): SGHDT, YYEEEE.

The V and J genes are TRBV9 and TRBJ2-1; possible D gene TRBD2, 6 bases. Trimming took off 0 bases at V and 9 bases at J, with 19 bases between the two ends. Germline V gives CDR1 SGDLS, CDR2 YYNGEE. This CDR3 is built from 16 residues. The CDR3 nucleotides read TGTGCCAGCAGCGTAGCCACCGGAGGCTTAGCGGCTGAGCAGTTCTTC. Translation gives CASSVATGGLAAEQFF.

CDR3 amino acids: CASSQGTLYGYTF. The CDR3 nucleotides read TGTGCCAGCAGCCAGGGGACACTGTATGGCTACACCTTC. V is TRBV3-1 (or the pseudogene TRBV3-2) and J is TRBJ1-2, with D possibly matching TRBD1 (6 bases). V dropped 3 bases and J dropped 5 bases, with 10 bases sitting between them. Germline V gene data show CDR1 as LGHDT and CDR2 as YNNKEL (reference sequence). The CDR3 runs to 13 residues.

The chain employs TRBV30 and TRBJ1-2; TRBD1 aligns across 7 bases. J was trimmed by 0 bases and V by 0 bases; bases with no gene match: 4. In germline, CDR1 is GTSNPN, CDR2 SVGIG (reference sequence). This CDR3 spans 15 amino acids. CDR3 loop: CAWSVPGTANYGYTF. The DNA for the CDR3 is TGTGCCTGGAGTGTACCCGGGACAGCTAACTATGGCTACACCTTC.

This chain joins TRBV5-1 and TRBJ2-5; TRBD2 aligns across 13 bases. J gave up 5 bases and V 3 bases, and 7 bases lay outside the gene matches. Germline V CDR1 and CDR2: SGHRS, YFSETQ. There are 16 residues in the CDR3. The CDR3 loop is CASSSGTSGAPETQYF. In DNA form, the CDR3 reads TGCGCCAGCAGCTCTGGGACTAGCGGGGCCCCGGAGACCCAGTACTTC. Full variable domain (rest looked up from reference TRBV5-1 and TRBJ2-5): KAGVTQTPRYLIKTRGQQVTLSCSPISGHRSVSWYQQTPGQGLQFLFEYFSETQRNKGNFPGRFSGRQFSNSRSEMNVSTLELGDSALYLCASSSGTSGAPETQYFGPGTRLLVL.

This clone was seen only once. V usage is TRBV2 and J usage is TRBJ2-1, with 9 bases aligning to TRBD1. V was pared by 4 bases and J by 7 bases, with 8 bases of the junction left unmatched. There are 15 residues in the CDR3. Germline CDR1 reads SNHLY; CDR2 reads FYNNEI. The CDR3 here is CASSGGGQGRNEQFF. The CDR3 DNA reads TGTGCCAGCAGTGGGGGGGGACAGGGCCGTAATGAGCAGTTCTTC.

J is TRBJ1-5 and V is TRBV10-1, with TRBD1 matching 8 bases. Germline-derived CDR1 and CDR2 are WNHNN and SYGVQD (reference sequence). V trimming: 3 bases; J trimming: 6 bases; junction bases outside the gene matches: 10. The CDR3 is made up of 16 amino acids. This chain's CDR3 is CASSDPGRGLVQPQHF. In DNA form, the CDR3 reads TGCGCCAGCAGTGATCCCGGCAGGGGGCTTGTTCAGCCCCAGCATTTT.

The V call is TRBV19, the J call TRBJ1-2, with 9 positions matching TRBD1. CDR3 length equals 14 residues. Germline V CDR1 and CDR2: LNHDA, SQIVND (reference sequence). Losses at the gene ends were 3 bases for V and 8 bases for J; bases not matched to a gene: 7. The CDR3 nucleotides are TGTGCCAGTAGTATTAAACAGGGGGCCGGGGGCTACACCTTC. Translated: CASSIKQGAGGYTF.

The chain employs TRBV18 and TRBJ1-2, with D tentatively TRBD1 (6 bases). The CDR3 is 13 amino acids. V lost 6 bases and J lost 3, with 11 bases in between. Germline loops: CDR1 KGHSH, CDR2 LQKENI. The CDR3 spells CASSRQVDYGYTF. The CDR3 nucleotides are TGTGCCAGCTCTCGACAGGTCGACTATGGCTACACCTTC. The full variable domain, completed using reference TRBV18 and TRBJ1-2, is NAGVMQNPRHLVRRRGQEARLRCSPMKGHSHVYWYRQLPEEGLKFMVYLQKENIIDESGMPKERFSAEFPKEGPSILRIQQVVRGDSAAYFCASSRQVDYGYTFGSGTRLTVV.

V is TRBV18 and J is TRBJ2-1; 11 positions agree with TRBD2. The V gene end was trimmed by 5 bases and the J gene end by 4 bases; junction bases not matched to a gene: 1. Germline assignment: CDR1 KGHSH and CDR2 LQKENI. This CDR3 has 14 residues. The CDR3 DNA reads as TGTGCCAGCTCAACTAGCGGGGGTTACAATGAGCAGTTCTTC. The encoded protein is CASSTSGGYNEQFF.

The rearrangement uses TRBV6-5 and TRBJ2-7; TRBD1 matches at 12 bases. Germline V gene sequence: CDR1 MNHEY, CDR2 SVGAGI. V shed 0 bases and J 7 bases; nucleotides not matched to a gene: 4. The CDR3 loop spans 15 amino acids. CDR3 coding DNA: TGTGCCAGCAGTTACTCGGGACAGGGGGCCGAAGAGCAGTACTTC. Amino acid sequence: CASSYSGQGAEEQYF.